This is a list of T cell receptor beta chains from one sample in a study of T cells in Graves' hyperthyroidism and ophthalmopathy. TCRdb reanalysed the multiplex PCR reads using MiXCR and keeps one entry per CDR3 protein. The repertoire includes a few hundred thousand distinct CDR3 sequences, 46% of them detected once, and around 44% sits in the top ten. The sequenced material came from peripheral blood or thyroid tissue (not recorded which). The receptors were gathered from an adult woman with Graves' disease, either hyperthyroidism or ophthalmopathy (not recorded which). CDR3s include the opening cysteine and the closing phenylalanine or tryptophan.

TRBJ2-7 | TRBV10-2 | CASSDRPSEQYF
TRBJ2-7 | TRBV9 | CASSVGALAGASYEQYF
TRBJ1-2 | TRBV29-1 | CSAEINIANYGYTF
TRBJ1-1 | TRBV20-1 | CSASDSPTEAFF
TRBJ2-7 | TRBV7-6 | CASSLGQGATYYEQYF
TRBJ1-1 | TRBV19 | CASSSRQGTTEAFF
TRBJ2-2 | TRBV11-2 | CASRLAVANTGELFF
TRBJ1-1 | TRBV5-1 | CASSLTGTGNTEAFF
TRBJ1-5 | TRBV19 | CASSITGMGRGRRSNQPQHF
TRBJ2-7 | TRBV7-9 | CASSLRGQPSYEQYF
TRBJ2-7 | TRBV4-2 | CASSQDGGSGSSYEQYF
TRBJ2-7 | TRBV7-2 | CASSLVLGGYEQYF
TRBJ2-5 | TRBV10-3 | CAISEEGAQYF
TRBJ2-2 | TRBV29-1 | CSVTGTSGSYNTGELFF
TRBJ2-5 | TRBV7-8 | CASSLVGAPQETQYF
TRBJ1-6 | TRBV7-3 | CASGLVRASPLHF
TRBJ2-2 | TRBV10-3 | CAISEQGGTGELFF
TRBJ1-2 | TRBV7-2 | CASSLVMQDYTF
TRBJ2-5 | TRBV7-7 | CASRGMGEETQYF
TRBJ2-6 | TRBV2 | CAIWTGVYSGANVLTF